The entry below gives a single TCR beta chain sequence along with its context. The listed genes are named as in mouse. The read comes to an end 1 residue before the CDR3 does, leaving the germline J gene to fill in the end. Assay used: immunoSEQ multiplex PCR; TCRdb lists only in-frame clones, some missing. In the table there are fewer than 1,500 clones, 50% to 60% of which are singletons. Regarding time point: mouse harvest day 7 after allogeneic transplant. Tail vein injection delivered 10^7 T-cell-depleted bone marrow cells and 10^6 splenic CD5+ T cells. The data belong to a study of tissue T cells after allogeneic stem cell transplantation. The CDR3 is made up of 17 amino acids. Germline-derived CDR1 and CDR2 are KGHTA and FQNQQP.

The clonotype comes from a female BALB/c mouse given C57BL/6 T cells with graft-versus-host disease after an allogeneic hematopoietic cell transplant. The chain is built from TRBV23 and TRBJ2-2; the D call of TRBD2 is as the table states it, not checked on the DNA. Sequencing used liver tissue. CDR3 loop: CSSSQSWDWGGTGQLYF. The covered CDR3 bases are TGCTCCAGCAGTCAATCCTGGGACTGGGGGGGCACCGGGCAGCTCTAC.